Below, 29 T cell receptor beta chains from the same sample are listed, as sequenced in a study of blood T cell repertoires in COVID-19. Measured with immunoSEQ multiplex PCR; TCRdb has only the in-frame clones, and not every one. The data contain about 160,000 clones, approximately 83% of them singletons. The sample taken for sequencing was peripheral blood. The source is a woman of 80 years or more with active or convalescent COVID-19.

The rearrangement links TRBV9 to TRBJ2-2, with 9 bases identical to TRBD1. This CDR3 is built from 16 residues. Losses at the gene ends were 4 bases for V and 2 bases for J; bases not matched to a gene: 6. Germline CDR1 is SGDLS and CDR2 is YYNGEE. The CDR3 reads CASSLSGQGNTGELFF. In DNA form, the CDR3 reads TGTGCCAGCAGCCTGTCGGGACAGGGAAACACCGGGGAGCTGTTTTTT.

This chain connects TRBV7-9 to TRBJ2-3; D is uncertain. The CDR3 length is 15 residues. In germline, CDR1 is SEHNR, CDR2 FQNEAQ (reference sequence). The V gene lost 3 bases and the J gene lost 4 bases, with 14 bases spanning the gap. The CDR3 nucleotides are TGTGCCAGCAGCTTTCTAGGAACCGCACCAGATACGCAGTATTTT. This gives the protein CASSFLGTAPDTQYF. Combining the CDR3 with reference TRBV7-9 and TRBJ2-3 gives the whole variable domain DTGVSQNPRHKITKRGQNVTFRCDPISEHNRLYWYRQTLGQGPEFLTYFQNEAQLEKSRLLSDRFSAERPKGSFSTLEIQRTEQGDSAMYLCASSFLGTAPDTQYFGPGTRLTVL.

This clone is a singleton in its sample. The rearrangement joins TRBV7-6 to TRBJ1-3; TRBD1 agrees at 7 bases. Trimming took 5 bases from V and 0 from J; bases not matched to a gene: 4. Looked up from germline, CDR1 is SGHVS and CDR2 is FNYEAQ. The CDR3 has 15 amino acids. The CDR3 is CASSQGQLSGNTIYF. The CDR3 DNA is TGTGCCAGCAGCCAGGGACAGCTCTCTGGAAACACCATATATTTT.

V and J are TRBV19 and TRBJ1-6, with 7 bases fitting TRBD1. Losses at the gene ends were 6 bases for V and 9 bases for J; bases not matched to a gene: 11. Germline CDR1 and CDR2: LNHDA and SQIVND (reference sequence). This CDR3 comprises 15 residues. CDR3 region: CASSRQFDRASPLHF. Written as DNA, the CDR3 is TGTGCCAGTAGCCGACAATTTGACAGGGCTTCACCCCTCCACTTT.

V gene TRBV7-8 combines with J gene TRBJ1-4; 7 bases are a match to TRBD1. V lost 3 bases to trimming and J lost 3 bases; unmatched junction nucleotides: 10. CDR1 and CDR2 from the germline V gene are SGHVS and FQNEAQ. The CDR3 covers 17 residues. The CDR3 nucleotides are TGTGCCAGCAGCTTGCGGGCAGGGGGGACGGCTAATGAAAAACTGTTTTTT. It encodes CASSLRAGGTANEKLFF.

The chain joins TRBV6-1 to TRBJ1-3, with D tentatively TRBD1 (6 bases). The CDR3 consists of 14 residues. CDR1 and CDR2 (germline): MNHNS, SASEGT. The V and J ends lost 8 bases and 5 bases respectively, with 16 bases between them. CDR3 sequence reads: CASCRGEDRNTIYF. For the CDR3, the DNA is TGTGCCAGCTGCAGGGGAGAGGACCGAAACACCATATATTTT.

This rearrangement joins TRBV2 to TRBJ1-2; the match to TRBD1 covers 10 bases. This CDR3 is 13 amino acids long. J lost 6 bases, V lost 7 bases, and 5 bases had no gene match. Germline values: CDR1 SNHLY, CDR2 FYNNEI. CDR3 bases: TGTGCCAGCACGACAGGGGGCGTACATGGCTACACCTTC. Translating it yields CASTTGGVHGYTF. Together with reference TRBV2 and TRBJ1-2, the CDR3 gives the full variable domain: EPEVTQTPSHQVTQMGQEVILRCVPISNHLYFYWYRQILGQKVEFLVSFYNNEISEKSEIFDDQFSVERPDGSNFTLKIRSTKLEDSAMYFCASTTGGVHGYTFGSGTRLTVV.

The chain employs TRBV29-1 and TRBJ1-1; 7 bases match TRBD1. The CDR3 contains 14 residues. The germline CDR1 and CDR2 sequences are SQVTM and ANQGSEA. J was trimmed by 0 bases and V by 6 bases; bases with no gene match: 7. DNA of the CDR3: TGCAGCGTCCTCCCCGGGACAGTGAACACTGAAGCTTTCTTT. It encodes CSVLPGTVNTEAFF.

The gene calls are TRBV18 and TRBJ1-1, with D hard to call. From germline, CDR1 is KGHSH and CDR2 LQKENI. This CDR3 spans 14 amino acids. The V gene lost 3 bases and the J gene lost 0 bases, with 8 bases spanning the gap. CDR3 protein: CASSPTRVNTEAFF. CDR3 DNA: TGTGCCAGCTCACCTACTAGGGTGAACACTGAAGCTTTCTTT.

The CDR3 DNA follows: TGTGCCAGCCTAAAGAGCGGACTTATCACTGAAGCTTTCTTT. Protein: CASLKSGLITEAFF. This chain joins TRBV2 and TRBJ1-1; D gene unclear. This CDR3 comprises 14 residues. CDR1 is SNHLY, CDR2 FYNNEI, per germline. Between the trimmed V and J ends, which lost 8 bases and 4 bases, there was a span of 17 bases.

The genes are TRBV28 and TRBJ1-4; no firm D call. Trimming took off 7 bases at V and 0 bases at J, with 12 bases between the two ends. The CDR3 is 15 amino acids. The V gene's germline CDR1 is MDHEN and CDR2 SYDVKM. The CDR3 DNA sequence: TGTGCCAGCACCGGGATGCCTGCAACTAATGAAAAACTGTTTTTT. This translates into CASTGMPATNEKLFF.

The chain recombines TRBV5-1 with TRBJ1-2, with a possible D match to TRBD1 (5 bases). The CDR3 totals 14 residues. Between the trimmed V and J ends, which lost 0 bases and 3 bases, there was a span of 9 bases. CDR1 SGHRS and CDR2 YFSETQ come from the germline V gene. Written as DNA, the CDR3 is TGCGCCAGCAGCTTGGCCAGGGTGGACTATGGCTACACCTTC. Residues: CASSLARVDYGYTF.

The V and J genes are TRBV19 and TRBJ1-3; D is possibly TRBD1 (6 bases). The germline gives CDR1 LNHDA, CDR2 SQIVND (reference sequence). With 6 bases removed from V and 0 bases from J, the gap between germline ends came to 18 bases. This CDR3 comprises 17 residues. The CDR3 spells CASSVQGPFPSGNTIYF. The CDR3 DNA reads TGTGCCAGTAGCGTACAGGGTCCTTTTCCCTCTGGAAACACCATATATTTT. The full variable domain, completed using reference TRBV19 and TRBJ1-3, is DGGITQSPKYLFRKEGQNVTLSCEQNLNHDAMYWYRQDPGQGLRLIYYSQIVNDFQKGDIAEGYSVSREKKESFPLTVTSAQKNPTAFYLCASSVQGPFPSGNTIYFGEGSWLTVV.

The chain links TRBV29-1 to TRBJ2-1; the match to TRBD1 covers 10 bases. The CDR3 runs to 12 residues. The ends lost 7 bases at V and 7 bases at J; junction bases unmatched: 4. CDR1 is SQVTM, CDR2 ANQGSEA, per germline. CDR3 in amino acids: CSADRGRNEQFF. CDR3 nucleotide sequence: TGCAGCGCGGACAGGGGGAGGAATGAGCAGTTCTTC.

The rearrangement uses TRBV9 and TRBJ2-7; D may be TRBD2 (5 bases). This CDR3 comprises 14 residues. Germline CDR1 reads SGDLS; CDR2 reads YYNGEE. V was shortened by 4 bases and J by 3 bases, with 14 bases between the two germline ends. The CDR3 DNA is TGTGCCAGCAGCTCAGCAGGACTGGACTACGAGCAGTACTTC. Its protein product is CASSSAGLDYEQYF.

J is TRBJ1-6 and V is TRBV2; no firm D call. Germline loops: CDR1 SNHLY, CDR2 FYNNEI. The germline V and J ends were trimmed by 4 bases and 6 bases, with 13 bases remaining between them. This CDR3 has 15 residues. CDR3 coding DNA: TGTGCCAGCAGTGCATCAGGTTTGGGTAATTCACCCCTCCACTTT. It specifies CASSASGLGNSPLHF.

V is TRBV3-1 (or the pseudogene TRBV3-2) and J is TRBJ1-1; TRBD1 might be the D (5 bases). Trimming took off 1 base at V and 7 bases at J, with 13 bases between the two ends. CDR1 is LGHDT, CDR2 YNNKEL, per germline (reference sequence). The CDR3 has 14 residues. The CDR3 coding sequence is TGTGCCAGCAGCCAAGGGGGCGCAGGAGTTGAAGCTTTCTTT. Its translation is CASSQGGAGVEAFF.

This chain connects TRBV19 to TRBJ2-1; D ambiguous. The CDR3 is 15 amino acids. Deletions cut 5 bases from V and 3 bases from J, with 14 bases between. CDR1 LNHDA and CDR2 SQIVND come from the germline V gene (reference sequence). The CDR3, as DNA: TGTGCCAGTAGTGAAGGAACAGTTATCTACAATGAGCAGTTCTTC. Translated, it gives CASSEGTVIYNEQFF.

V gene TRBV19 combines with J gene TRBJ1-5; no clear D. Germline V gene data show CDR1 as LNHDA and CDR2 as SQIVND (reference sequence). The germline V and J ends were trimmed by 7 bases and 6 bases, with 16 bases remaining between them. The CDR3 contains 14 residues. Here the CDR3 reads CASMVDGVSQPQHF. CDR3 coding DNA: TGTGCCAGTATGGTGGACGGGGTCAGTCAGCCCCAGCATTTT.

This clone appeared a single time. The V call is TRBV6-2 or TRBV6-3, the J call TRBJ1-1; D might be TRBD1 (6 bases). Germline CDR1 reads MNHEY; CDR2 reads SVGEGT. This CDR3 contains 13 residues. Trimming took off 2 bases at V and 14 bases at J, with 18 bases between the two ends. DNA of the CDR3: TGTGCCAGCAGTTACGGGGGGGCGATGACTCCCTTCTTT. It specifies CASSYGGAMTPFF.

This chain uses TRBV2 with TRBJ1-6; TRBD1 aligns across 7 bases. Per the germline V gene, CDR1 is SNHLY and CDR2 is FYNNEI. The CDR3 is made up of 15 amino acids. Trimming took 7 bases from V and 7 from J; bases not matched to a gene: 10. This CDR3 reads CASKTPGQPNSPLHF. In nucleotides, the CDR3 is TGTGCCAGCAAAACCCCGGGACAGCCCAATTCACCCCTCCACTTT.

This clone was found a few times. The chain combines TRBV6-2 or TRBV6-3 with TRBJ2-2, with a tentative D call TRBD1 (6 bases). Trimming stripped 0 bases from V and 0 bases from J, with 11 bases between. The CDR3 covers 17 residues. CDR1 MNHEY and CDR2 SVGEGT come from the germline V gene. CDR3 DNA: TGTGCCAGCAGTTACTCGACGGGACAACCGAACACCGGGGAGCTGTTTTTT. Translating gives CASSYSTGQPNTGELFF.

J is TRBJ1-2 and V is TRBV2; TRBD1 aligns across 8 bases. The germline gives CDR1 SNHLY, CDR2 FYNNEI. The CDR3 is 14 residues long. V shed 3 bases and J 1 base; nucleotides not matched to a gene: 1. The CDR3: CASSDRGLNYGYTF. CDR3 DNA: TGTGCCAGCAGTGACAGGGGGCTTAACTATGGCTACACCTTC.

This clone was detected only a few times. The chain couples TRBV2 to TRBJ2-4; D not resolved. The germline gives CDR1 SNHLY, CDR2 FYNNEI. The CDR3 spans 15 residues. With 6 bases removed from V and 0 bases from J, the gap between germline ends came to 12 bases. CDR3 bases: TGTGCCAGCAGAGAAACTACAATAGCCAAAAACATTCAGTACTTC. It is translated as CASRETTIAKNIQYF. Full variable domain (remainder filled in from reference TRBV2 and TRBJ2-4): EPEVTQTPSHQVTQMGQEVILRCVPISNHLYFYWYRQILGQKVEFLVSFYNNEISEKSEIFDDQFSVERPDGSNFTLKIRSTKLEDSAMYFCASRETTIAKNIQYFGAGTRLSVL.

This chain joins TRBV7-2 and TRBJ2-3, with 9 nucleotides matching TRBD2. CDR1 and CDR2 (germline): SGHTA, FQGNSA. V trimming: 2 bases; J trimming: 1 base; junction bases outside the gene matches: 10. This CDR3 has 18 residues. The CDR3 coding sequence is TGTGCCAGCAGCTTATTCCCGCGGGGGGGCCTCGGCACAGATACGCAGTATTTT. Its translation: CASSLFPRGGLGTDTQYF.

This clone occurred once. The chain employs TRBV5-1 and TRBJ1-6; D ambiguous. The CDR3 loop spans 13 amino acids. The germline V gene has CDR1 SGHRS and CDR2 YFSETQ. Trimming removed 0 bases at V and 6 bases at J, with 4 bases between. The CDR3 loop reads CASSLDGNSPLHF. The CDR3 nucleotides are TGCGCCAGCAGCTTGGACGGTAATTCACCCCTCCACTTT. Supplemented by reference TRBV5-1 and TRBJ1-6, the full variable domain reads KAGVTQTPRYLIKTRGQQVTLSCSPISGHRSVSWYQQTPGQGLQFLFEYFSETQRNKGNFPGRFSGRQFSNSRSEMNVSTLELGDSALYLCASSLDGNSPLHFGNGTRLTVT.

DNA of the CDR3: TGCAGCACCGGACAGACTAACTATGGCTACACCTTC. Translation gives CSTGQTNYGYTF. This chain joins TRBV29-1 and TRBJ1-2; TRBD1 might be the D (6 bases). The CDR3 is 12 residues long. Germline V lookup: CDR1 SQVTM, CDR2 ANQGSEA. Trimming took off 8 bases at V and 0 bases at J, with 10 bases between the two ends.

The chain combines TRBV7-6 with TRBJ1-6; 8 nucleotides match TRBD1. Germline CDR1 and CDR2: SGHVS and FNYEAQ. The trim removed 1 base at V and 6 bases at J, leaving 5 bases unmatched. This CDR3 region has 16 residues. DNA for the CDR3: TGTGCCAGCAGCTTAGGACAGGGGATGGGTAATTCACCCCTCCACTTT. Protein: CASSLGQGMGNSPLHF.

This clone was detected once. This chain uses TRBV6-4 with TRBJ1-6; no definite D call. CDR3 length equals 18 residues. Germline CDR1 and CDR2: MRHNA and SNTAGT. Trimming left V 2 bases short and J 4 bases short, with 18 bases between. In DNA form, the CDR3 reads TGTGCCAGCAGTGACCCAAAGGTCGGACTGACATATAATTCACCCCTCCACTTT. This codes for CASSDPKVGLTYNSPLHF.